This is a list of T cell receptor beta chains from one sample in a study of blood T cell repertoires in COVID-19. This table comes from immunoSEQ multiplex PCR, and its TCRdb copy is limited to in-frame clones, with some not included. The data contain fewer than 150,000 clones, approximately 86% of them singletons. The specimen was peripheral blood. The receptor set was obtained from a woman in her forties or fifties who had recovered from COVID-19. Each CDR3 is given with its conserved first and last residue. Size values are once, few and many counts, or a class for expanded clones, and some rows have none.

v_call	cdr3_length	clone_size	j_call	cdr3_aa
TRBV2	12	.	TRBJ1-1	CARPKENTEAFF
TRBV6-5	13	.	TRBJ1-5	CASKRTGIQPQHF
TRBV7-9	18	.	TRBJ2-1	CASSYAKTSGSSYNEQFF
TRBV2	18	few	TRBJ1-5	CASSGTQGSALGNQPQHF
TRBV30	18	.	TRBJ2-6	CAWSVPPRISSGANVLTF
TRBV6-5	15	.	TRBJ2-7	CASSLREGLTYEQYF
TRBV6-5	11	.	TRBJ2-1	CASSYMNEQFF
TRBV20-1	11	.	TRBJ2-5	CSATPDRTQYF
TRBV24-1	14	.	TRBJ1-1	CATSVRGVGPEAFF
TRBV4-3	16	.	TRBJ2-3	CASRLRTFSSTDTQYF
TRBV2	17	.	TRBJ2-5	CASSEALLDRGAETQYF
TRBV7-2	15	.	TRBJ2-1	CASSGLAGVYNEQFF
TRBV5-1	15	.	TRBJ1-2	CASSYGQGADYGYTF
TRBV6-1	14	.	TRBJ1-2	CASSEVGGTEGYTF
TRBV7-3	14	.	TRBJ2-2	CASSRTANTGELFF
TRBV6-6	16	.	TRBJ1-5	CASSYRRAGDNQPQHF
TRBV6-5	15	.	TRBJ1-2	CASSFLTGADYGYTF
TRBV3-1/TRBV3-2	17	.	TRBJ1-1	CASSQDRGQGARTEAFF
TRBV19	13	.	TRBJ2-7	CASSRRDNYEQYF
TRBV19	15	.	TRBJ2-7	CASSLRGLAGYEQYF
TRBV7-2	15	.	TRBJ2-7	CASRRDSSSRGEQYF
TRBV9	14	.	TRBJ2-7	CASSYGQGRYEQYF
TRBV28	15	.	TRBJ2-7	CASSQTGTPWGEQYF
TRBV5-6	12	.	TRBJ2-4	CASSPGRGIQYF
TRBV2	12	.	TRBJ2-2	CASSQAPVELFF
TRBV2	16	.	TRBJ2-7	CASRTTQGPNYYEQYF
TRBV11-3	17	.	TRBJ2-1	CASRGTSGVYSYNEQFF
TRBV9	15	.	TRBJ2-5	CASSANHRVQETQYF
TRBV2	13	.	TRBJ2-7	CASSRIVSYEQYF
TRBV5-1	15	.	TRBJ2-5	CASSSDWTLRETQYF
TRBV7-9	14	once	TRBJ1-4	CASSRGTGDEKLFF
TRBV3-1/TRBV3-2	17	.	TRBJ1-3	CASSQEVSVLSGNTIYF
TRBV7-2	17	.	TRBJ2-1	CASSLLRGGGSYNEQFF
TRBV19	16	.	TRBJ2-2	CASSIRGGHNTGELFF
TRBV7-9	15	.	TRBJ1-3	CASSPWRGEGNTIYF
TRBV25-1	15	once	TRBJ1-1	CASSEPAGQGTEAFF
TRBV14	15	.	TRBJ2-3	CASSQFFGSTDTQYF
TRBV24-1	16	once	TRBJ2-2	CATGAGSGRGTGELFF
TRBV5-4	13	.	TRBJ2-2	CASSFDRPGELFF
TRBV10-2	13	few	TRBJ1-1	CASSDIPNTEAFF
TRBV5-1	11	.	TRBJ1-1	CASRAGGKAFF
TRBV30	13	.	TRBJ1-1	CAWSPGVHTEAFF
TRBV5-1	12	.	TRBJ1-1	CASSPGQGRAFF
TRBV27	13	.	TRBJ1-6	CASRRVPLAPLHF
TRBV19	12	many	TRBJ1-5	CASSNGVGPQHF
TRBV5-1	15	.	TRBJ2-3	CASSGRGGLTDTQYF
TRBV2	11	.	TRBJ2-7	CASSYSYEQYF
TRBV19	11	.	TRBJ2-5	CASGSRETQYF
TRBV7-2	17	.	TRBJ1-2	CASSLVMGSSFNYGYTF
TRBV7-9	13	.	TRBJ2-7	CASSSRQVYEQYF
TRBV3-1/TRBV3-2	16	.	TRBJ2-3	CASSHGLAESPDTQYF
TRBV9	15	.	TRBJ1-2	CASSVGPGSNYGYTF
TRBV7-9	14	.	TRBJ2-1	CASSVAGGYNEQFF
TRBV7-9	18	.	TRBJ1-6	CASSSPSGSSSYNSPLHF